This T cell receptor (beta chain) stems from a study of blood T cell repertoires in COVID-19. Study details: Samples representing acute and convalescent COVID-19 were sourced from the United States, Italy and Spain.

Authors' processing steps: Amplification with reference gene primers provided the estimates of nucleated cell counts. The data were produced by immunoSEQ multiplex PCR, yet TCRdb's version contains in-frame clones alone and is incomplete. V and J calls and clone size are given by that table; D and trimming were obtained from the DNA. The repertoire consists of around 120,000 clones, with almost 90% occurring once and the leading ten covering 3.8%. The V gene lost 4 bases and the J gene lost 6 bases, with 12 bases spanning the gap. The CDR3 has 14 residues. The V gene's germline CDR1 is SGHTA and CDR2 FQGNSA.

This clonotype was obtained from a woman aged 60 to 75 with COVID-19, enrolled during active disease. The material sequenced was peripheral blood. The chain combines TRBV7-2 with TRBJ2-2, with D unresolved. This chain's CDR3 is CASSSLVVAGELFF. CDR3 nucleotides: TGTGCCAGCAGCTCTCTCGTAGTGGCCGGGGAGCTGTTTTTT. Using reference TRBV7-2 and TRBJ2-2 for the parts outside the CDR3, the full variable domain is GAGVSQSPSNKVTEKGKDVELRCDPISGHTALYWYRQSLGQGLEFLIYFQGNSAPDKSGLPSDRFSAERTGGSVSTLTIQRTQQEDSAVYLCASSSLVVAGELFFGEGSRLTVL.